Shown below are 18 T cell receptor beta chains from a single sample sequenced in a study of T cell repertoires in cytomegalovirus infection (dated by TCRdb to the late 2010s). The sequencer was an Illumina HiSeq 1500. TCRdb reran the public reads through fastp at Q25 and MiXCR, keeping productive beta chains. Rows with one shared CDR3 protein collapse into an entry with the most common genes and DNA. Counted in this sample were about 900,000 distinct CDR3 sequences; less than 40% of them appeared once. The ten largest clones represent over 11% of the sample. Their antigens are not known. Read against the paper, the sample's treatment or condition label means: in vitro stimulation with specific CMV peptide epitopes to enrich CMV-specific T cells. Source: cultured CD8+ T cells from PBMCs, taken from culture after CMV antigen stimulation. Source of these receptors: a human donor in good health (CMV status not recorded). Some clones in this sample may be carry-over from other donors' samples.

V gene TRBV5-1 combines with J gene TRBJ2-1; D ambiguous. Germline V CDR1 and CDR2: SGHRS, YFSETQ. V was clipped by 0 bases and J by 1 base, with 8 bases between them. The CDR3 totals 15 residues. CDR3 sequence reads: CASSLGPGSYNEQFF. The CDR3 coding sequence is TGCGCCAGCAGCTTGGGACCCGGGTCCTACAATGAGCAGTTCTTC.

The chain has TRBV6-5 and TRBJ1-4; D is possibly TRBD1 (5 bases). The germline V gene encodes CDR1 MNHEY and CDR2 SVGAGI. The CDR3 extends over 18 amino acids. V was trimmed by 2 bases and J by 3 bases, leaving 19 bases between them. The CDR3 loop is CASSYKDKLEGANEKLFF. In DNA form, the CDR3 reads TGTGCCAGCAGTTACAAGGACAAACTCGAAGGGGCTAATGAAAAACTGTTTTTT.

This clonotype was seen a few times. The V call is TRBV6-5, the J call TRBJ1-1; D is perhaps TRBD1 (5 bases). There are 17 residues in the CDR3. Trimming stripped 4 bases from V and 0 bases from J, with 18 bases between. Germline assignment: CDR1 MNHEY and CDR2 SVGAGI. The CDR3: CASSSGLGGLLNTEAFF. CDR3 bases: TGTGCCAGCAGTTCGGGGTTGGGGGGTCTCCTGAACACTGAAGCTTTCTTT.

This clonotype appeared many times. The rearrangement joins TRBV6-1 to TRBJ1-1; no definite D call. CDR3 length: 13 residues. Germline CDR1 and CDR2: MNHNS and SASEGT. Trimming stripped 2 bases from V and 1 base from J, with 5 bases between. This chain's CDR3 is CASSETRNTEAFF. CDR3 DNA: TGTGCCAGCAGTGAAACCCGGAACACTGAAGCTTTCTTT.

The rearrangement joins TRBV28 to TRBJ1-3; D gene ambiguous. V lost 5 bases, J lost 0 bases, and 5 bases lay in between. The CDR3 loop spans 13 amino acids. Germline CDR1 and CDR2: MDHEN and SYDVKM. The CDR3 sequence is CASSGFSGNTIYF. The CDR3 DNA follows: TGTGCCAGCAGTGGCTTCTCTGGAAACACCATATATTTT.

The CDR3 here is CASSPPGTSKVGEQFF. The DNA of the CDR3 is TGTGCCAGCAGTCCTCCCGGGACGTCGAAGGTCGGTGAGCAGTTCTTC. V usage is TRBV28 and J usage is TRBJ2-1; TRBD1 or TRBD2 may be the D gene (5 bases each). Germline loops: CDR1 MDHEN, CDR2 SYDVKM. The V end was cut by 5 bases, the J end by 9 bases, with 23 bases between. This CDR3 is built from 16 residues.

The chain uses TRBV5-6 and TRBJ2-1; 10 bases are a match to TRBD2. V lost 0 bases and J lost 2; bases outside the gene matches: 5. This CDR3 region has 17 residues. CDR1 and CDR2 (germline): SGHDT, YYEEEE. The CDR3 sequence: CASSLGGAGGPYNEQFF. CDR3 nucleotides: TGTGCCAGCAGCTTGGGTGGAGCGGGGGGGCCCTACAATGAGCAGTTCTTC. The entire variable domain, with the rest obtained from reference TRBV5-6 and TRBJ2-1, is as follows: DAGVTQSPTHLIKTRGQQVTLRCSPKSGHDTVSWYQQALGQGPQFIFQYYEEEERQRGNFPDRFSGHQFPNYSSELNVNALLLGDSALYLCASSLGGAGGPYNEQFFGPGTRLTVL.

Only a few counts were recorded for this clonotype. J is TRBJ2-3 and V is TRBV4-3, with 11 bases identical to TRBD2. CDR3 length: 21 residues. CDR1 and CDR2 (germline): LGHNA, YSLEER. With V trimmed by 4 bases and J by 2 bases, 20 bases remained unmatched. CDR3 nucleotides: TGCGCCAGCAGCCCGCTCCTTCCAACTTCCACTAGCGGGGGTTCCACAGATACGCAGTATTTT. Its translation: CASSPLLPTSTSGGSTDTQYF.

This clonotype has a single count. The genes are TRBV20-1 and TRBJ1-5; tentative D call: TRBD1 (5 bases). CDR3 length: 14 residues. Trimming stripped 1 base from V and 7 bases from J, with 14 bases between. Germline V gene data show CDR1 as DFQATT and CDR2 as SNEGSKA (reference sequence). The CDR3 coding sequence is TGCAGTGCTAGAGCTCGCTTGGGGGTACAGCCCCAGCATTTT. It codes for CSARARLGVQPQHF.

A word on this clonotype: This may stem from a read error, because a much larger clone lies one nucleotide away. This chain connects TRBV7-6 to TRBJ1-5; D uncertain. Germline V gene data show CDR1 as SGHVS and CDR2 as FNYEAQ. The CDR3 runs 13 residues. The ends were cut back, 4 bases at V and 8 bases at J, with 12 bases in the middle. CDR3 region: CASSYAGDKPQHF. In nucleotides, the CDR3 is TGTGCCAGCAGCTACGCTGGAGACAAGCCCCAGCATTTT.

The chain has TRBV24-1 and TRBJ2-1; the D gene is possibly TRBD2 (5 bases). Germline V gene sequence: CDR1 KGHDR, CDR2 SFDVKD. The CDR3 covers 13 residues. V was clipped by 7 bases and J by 7 bases, with 13 bases between them. The CDR3 spells CATSPPGTNEQFF. In DNA form, the CDR3 reads TGTGCCACCAGCCCCCCGGGAACAAATGAGCAGTTCTTC.

V is TRBV6-1 and J is TRBJ1-3, with D uncertain. Germline V gene data show CDR1 as MNHNS and CDR2 as SASEGT. This CDR3 is 14 amino acids long. V was clipped by 1 base and J by 2 bases, with 6 bases between them. The CDR3 DNA follows: TGTGCCAGCAGTGAAGAGCCTGCTGGAAACACCATATATTTT. Its translation: CASSEEPAGNTIYF.

In this sample, this clonotype turned up a few times. The genes are TRBV6-6 and TRBJ2-3; perhaps TRBD1 as D (6 bases). Trimming removed 6 bases at V and 4 bases at J, with 8 bases between. CDR3 length: 12 residues. Germline V gene sequence: CDR1 MNHNY, CDR2 SVGAGI (reference sequence). In DNA form, the CDR3 reads TGTGCCAGCAGACAGGGTCCAGATACGCAGTATTTT. The encoded protein is CASRQGPDTQYF.

The genes are TRBV27 and TRBJ2-2, with D unclear. Germline loops: CDR1 MNHEY, CDR2 SMNVEV (reference sequence). CDR3 length equals 14 residues. Trimming removed 2 bases from V and 4 bases from J, with 8 bases in between. The CDR3 is CASSLVQFTGELFF. As DNA, the CDR3 is TGTGCCAGCAGTTTAGTACAGTTCACCGGGGAGCTGTTTTTT.

The J gene is TRBJ1-6, the V gene TRBV12-3 or TRBV12-4, with D uncertain. V lost 3 bases, J lost 7 bases, and 10 bases lay in between. This CDR3 has 14 residues. The CDR3 loop is CASSFQVGNSPLHF. CDR3 nucleotide sequence: TGTGCCAGCAGTTTTCAGGTGGGAAATTCACCCCTCCACTTT.

As concerns this clonotype: This may arise from a read error, as a much more abundant clone is one base away. This chain joins TRBV12-3 or TRBV12-4 and TRBJ2-7; D is ambiguous. V lost 5 bases to trimming and J lost 8 bases, with 10 bases between them. The CDR3 runs 11 residues. CDR3 bases: TGTGCCAGCAGTGCCGGGCACAAGCAGTACTTC. Translated: CASSAGHKQYF.

Details on this clonotype: At one end, the junction sequence differs from germline, possibly due to a read error. The rearrangement links TRBV6-5 to TRBJ2-1, with D possibly being TRBD1 or TRBD2 (5 bases each). The CDR3 contains 16 residues. Per germline, CDR1 MNHEY and CDR2 SVGAGI. The CDR3 loop is CANSYSYQGPYNEQFF. CDR3 in DNA: TGTGCCAACAGTTACTCGTACCAGGGACCCTACAATGAGCAGTTCTTC.

About this clonotype itself: The DNA is left out, because the CDR3 cannot be placed on it with certainty; the CDR3 is given as TCRdb lists it. This chain uses TRBV15 with TRBJ2-1; TRBD1, the table's D call, lacks a check against the DNA. CDR1 is LNHNV, CDR2 YYDKDF, per germline (reference sequence). The CDR3 is 14 residues long, ends included. The CDR3: CATSRAVGGGALFF.